Listed here is a single T cell receptor (beta chain). The data belong to a study of blood T cell repertoires in COVID-19. V lost 5 bases and J lost 5, with 10 bases in between. Per germline, CDR1 MNHEY and CDR2 SMNVEV (reference sequence). This CDR3 has 13 amino acids. TCRdb's copy holds only in-frame clones and misses some; the assay was immunoSEQ multiplex PCR. Of under 250,000 clones listed, 80% were seen once; the top ten hold roughly 7%. The material sequenced was peripheral blood. The chain recombines TRBV27 with TRBJ1-3; unclear D gene. The TCR sequence derives from a woman between 65 and 79 years old with acute or convalescent COVID-19. This CDR3 reads CASSNSRRNTIYF. In nucleotides, the CDR3 is TGTGCCAGCAGTAACAGCAGGCGAAACACCATATATTTT.